Described below is a single T cell receptor (beta chain) sequence and its context. Its antigen is as yet unknown. This record comes from a study of T cell repertoires in cytomegalovirus infection. The overall study: Selected CMV epitopes included recently identified HLA-C-restricted ones as well as well-studied HLA-B-restricted ones. Public TCR beta signatures indicated both CMV infection and matching HLA type.

TCRdb called the reads again in MiXCR, with one record for every CDR3 protein. The top ten clones hold more than 40% of a sample with roughly 570,000 distinct CDR3 sequences, 35% to 50% of them seen once. This CDR3 region has 13 residues. Germline CDR1 and CDR2: SGHTA and FQGNSA. V lost 2 bases and J 9 bases, leaving 11 bases between the germline ends. General study findings and limits: Within the response measured ex vivo, HLA-C-restricted CMV-specific TCR beta clonotypes were dominant. Summed frequency of public TCR beta families distinguished CMV carriers with the relevant HLA.

The sequence came from a human donor in good health (CMV status not recorded). Some clones in this sample may be carry-over from other donors' samples. The chain uses TRBV7-2 and TRBJ2-1; D unclear. Sequenced here: cultured PBMCs, sampled from culture after CMV antigen stimulation. The CDR3 DNA sequence: TGTGCCAGCAGCTTAACCCCACGCACTGAGCAGTTCTTC. Encoded protein: CASSLTPRTEQFF.